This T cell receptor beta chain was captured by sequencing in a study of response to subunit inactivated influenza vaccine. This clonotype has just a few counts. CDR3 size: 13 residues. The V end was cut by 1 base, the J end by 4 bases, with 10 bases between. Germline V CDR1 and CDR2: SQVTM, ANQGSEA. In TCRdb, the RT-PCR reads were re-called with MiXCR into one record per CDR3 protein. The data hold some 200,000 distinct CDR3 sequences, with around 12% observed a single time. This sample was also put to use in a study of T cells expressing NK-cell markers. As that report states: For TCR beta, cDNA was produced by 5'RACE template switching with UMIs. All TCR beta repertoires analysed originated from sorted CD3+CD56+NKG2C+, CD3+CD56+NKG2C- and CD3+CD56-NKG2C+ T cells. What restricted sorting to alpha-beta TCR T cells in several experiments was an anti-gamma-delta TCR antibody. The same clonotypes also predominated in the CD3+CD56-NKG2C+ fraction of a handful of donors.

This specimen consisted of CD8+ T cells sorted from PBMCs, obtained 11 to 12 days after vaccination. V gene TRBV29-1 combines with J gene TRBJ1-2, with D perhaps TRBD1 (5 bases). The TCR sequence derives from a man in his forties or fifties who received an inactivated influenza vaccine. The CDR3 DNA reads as TGCAGCGTTGAAGGGACAACTTCCTATGGCTACACCTTC. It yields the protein CSVEGTTSYGYTF.